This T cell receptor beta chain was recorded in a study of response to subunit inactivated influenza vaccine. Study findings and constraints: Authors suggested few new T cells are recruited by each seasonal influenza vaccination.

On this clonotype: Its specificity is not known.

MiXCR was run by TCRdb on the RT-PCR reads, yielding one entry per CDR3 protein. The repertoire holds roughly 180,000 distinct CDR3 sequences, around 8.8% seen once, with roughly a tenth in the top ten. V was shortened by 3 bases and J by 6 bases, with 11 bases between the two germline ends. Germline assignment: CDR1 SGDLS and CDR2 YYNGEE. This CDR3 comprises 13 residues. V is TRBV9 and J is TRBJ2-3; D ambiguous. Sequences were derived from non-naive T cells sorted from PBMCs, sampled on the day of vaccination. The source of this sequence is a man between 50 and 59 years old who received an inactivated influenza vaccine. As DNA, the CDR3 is TGTGCCAGCAGCGCAGACGTACCCGATACGCAGTATTTT. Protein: CASSADVPDTQYF.